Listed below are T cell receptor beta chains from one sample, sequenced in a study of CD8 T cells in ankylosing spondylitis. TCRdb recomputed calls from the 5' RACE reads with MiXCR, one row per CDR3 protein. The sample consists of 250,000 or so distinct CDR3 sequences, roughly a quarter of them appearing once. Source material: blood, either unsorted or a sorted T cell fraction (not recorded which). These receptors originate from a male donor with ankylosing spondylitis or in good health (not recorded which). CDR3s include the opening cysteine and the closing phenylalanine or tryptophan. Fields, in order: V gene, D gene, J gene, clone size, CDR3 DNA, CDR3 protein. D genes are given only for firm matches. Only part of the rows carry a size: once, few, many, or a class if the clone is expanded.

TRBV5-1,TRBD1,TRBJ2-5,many,TGCGCCAGCAGCCCGACAGGGGGCTCTCAAGAGACCCAGTACTTC,CASSPTGGSQETQYF
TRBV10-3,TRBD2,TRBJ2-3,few,TGTGCCATCAGTGGCGGGGGGCACGGTGATACGCAGTATTTT,CAISGGGHGDTQYF
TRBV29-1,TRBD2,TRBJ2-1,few,TGCAGCGTTTCCCCTAGCGGTGGAAATGAGCAGTTCTTC,CSVSPSGGNEQFF
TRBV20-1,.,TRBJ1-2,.,TGCAGTGCTGACGGGACACCCAGCAACTATGGCTACACCTTC,CSADGTPSNYGYTF
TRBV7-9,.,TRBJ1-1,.,TGTGCCAGCAGCCTATTGACGCAAACTGAAGCTTTCTTT,CASSLLTQTEAFF
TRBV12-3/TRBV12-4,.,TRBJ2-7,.,TGTGCCAGCAGTTCACCGGGGACTGTGGCCTACGAGCAGTACTTC,CASSSPGTVAYEQYF
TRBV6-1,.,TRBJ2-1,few,TGTGCCACCACCCGATTAGGTTCCGATGAGCAGTTCTTC,CATTRLGSDEQFF
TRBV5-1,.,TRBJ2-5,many,TGCGCCAGCAGCTTGTCTAACAGAGGGCCAGAGACCCAGTACTTC,CASSLSNRGPETQYF
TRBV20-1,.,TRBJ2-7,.,TGCAGTGCTGGACCCGGGTTCCGGACAGAGTCCTACGAGCAGTACTTC,CSAGPGFRTESYEQYF
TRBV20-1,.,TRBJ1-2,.,TGCAGTGCTATAGAGGGTGGCTACACCTTC,CSAIEGGYTF
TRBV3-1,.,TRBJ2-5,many,TGTGCCAGCAGCCAAGGTTGGGAGACCCAGTACTTC,CASSQGWETQYF
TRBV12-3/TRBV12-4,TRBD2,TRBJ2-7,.,TGTGCCAGCAGTGGGATAGCGGGGGGGGTGCAGTACTTC,CASSGIAGGVQYF
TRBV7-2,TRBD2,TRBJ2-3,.,TGTGCCAGCAGACGGGGGGGCAGTGCAGATACGCAGTATTTT,CASRRGGSADTQYF
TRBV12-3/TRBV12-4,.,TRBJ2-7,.,TGTGCCAGCAGTTTAGCGGCCCCAGGGTTCCCCTCCTACGAGCAGTACTTC,CASSLAAPGFPSYEQYF
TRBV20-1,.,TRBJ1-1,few,TGCAGTGCTAGGCTGGTTGAAGCTTTCTTT,CSARLVEAFF
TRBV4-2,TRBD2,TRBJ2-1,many,TGTGCCAGCAGCCAAGAGCGGGGGGGCCTATCCCCCGAGCAGTTCTTC,CASSQERGGLSPEQFF
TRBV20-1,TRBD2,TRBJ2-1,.,TGCAGTGCTAGACTCAAGAAAGGGACTAGCGGGGGCTATAATGAGCAGTTCTTC,CSARLKKGTSGGYNEQFF
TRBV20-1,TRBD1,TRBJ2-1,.,TGCAGTCCGCCGGGACAGGGGGATAATGAGCAGTTCTTC,CSPPGQGDNEQFF